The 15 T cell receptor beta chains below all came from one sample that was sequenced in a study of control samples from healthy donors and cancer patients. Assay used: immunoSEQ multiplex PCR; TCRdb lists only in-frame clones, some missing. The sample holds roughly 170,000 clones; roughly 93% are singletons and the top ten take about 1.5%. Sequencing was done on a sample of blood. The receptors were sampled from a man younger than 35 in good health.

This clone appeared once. The DNA for the CDR3 is TGTGCCAGCAGCCCACCTCGAGGCGGGGGGGGCACCGGGGAGCTGTTTTTT. This gives the protein CASSPPRGGGGTGELFF. The chain links TRBV3-1 (or the pseudogene TRBV3-2) to TRBJ2-2, with 9 bases identical to TRBD2. Germline V gene data show CDR1 as LGHDT and CDR2 as YNNKEL (reference sequence). The CDR3 length is 17 residues. Germline trimming cut 4 bases from V and 4 bases from J; bases unmatched to any gene: 10.

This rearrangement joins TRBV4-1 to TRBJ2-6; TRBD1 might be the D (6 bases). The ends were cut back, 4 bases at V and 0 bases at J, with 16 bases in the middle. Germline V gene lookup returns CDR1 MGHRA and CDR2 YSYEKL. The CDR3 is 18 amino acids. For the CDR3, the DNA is TGCGCCAGCAGCCTTTTCACAGGGCCGAGCTCTGGGGCCAACGTCCTGACTTTC. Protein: CASSLFTGPSSGANVLTF.

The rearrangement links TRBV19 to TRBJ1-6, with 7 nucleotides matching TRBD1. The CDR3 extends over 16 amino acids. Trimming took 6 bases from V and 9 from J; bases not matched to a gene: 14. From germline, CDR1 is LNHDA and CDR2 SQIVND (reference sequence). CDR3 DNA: TGTGCCAGTAGAGGGGTGACAGGGAGCTCTAGTTCACCCCTCCACTTT. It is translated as CASRGVTGSSSSPLHF.

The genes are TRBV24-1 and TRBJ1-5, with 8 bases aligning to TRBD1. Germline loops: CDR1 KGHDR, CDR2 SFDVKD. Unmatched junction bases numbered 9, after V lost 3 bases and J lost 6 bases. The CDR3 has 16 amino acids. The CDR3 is CATSDPTQGDPQPQHF. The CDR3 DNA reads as TGTGCCACCAGTGATCCGACACAGGGGGATCCTCAGCCCCAGCATTTT.

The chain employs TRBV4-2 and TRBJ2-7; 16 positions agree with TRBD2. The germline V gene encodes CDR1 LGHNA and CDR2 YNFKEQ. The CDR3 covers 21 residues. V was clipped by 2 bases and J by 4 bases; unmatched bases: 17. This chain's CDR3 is CASSQFLPGLAGGPSTYEQYF. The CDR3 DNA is TGTGCCAGCAGCCAATTCTTACCGGGACTAGCGGGGGGGCCGTCGACGTACGAGCAGTACTTC.

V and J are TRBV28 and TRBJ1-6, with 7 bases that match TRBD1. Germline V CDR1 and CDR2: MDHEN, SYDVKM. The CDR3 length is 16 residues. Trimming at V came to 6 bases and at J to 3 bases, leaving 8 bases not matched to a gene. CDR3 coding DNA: TGTGCCAGCAGCTCCGACAGGGACCTCTATAATTCACCCCTCCACTTT. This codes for CASSSDRDLYNSPLHF. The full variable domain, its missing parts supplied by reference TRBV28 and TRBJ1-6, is DVKVTQSSRYLVKRTGEKVFLECVQDMDHENMFWYRQDPGLGLRLIYFSYDVKMKEKGDIPEGYSVSREKKERFSLILESASTNQTSMYLCASSSDRDLYNSPLHFGNGTRLTVT.

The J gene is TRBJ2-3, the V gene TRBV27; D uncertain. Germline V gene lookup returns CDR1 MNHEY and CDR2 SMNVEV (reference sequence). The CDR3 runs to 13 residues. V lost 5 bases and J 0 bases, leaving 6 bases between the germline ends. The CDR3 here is CASSPPSTDTQYF. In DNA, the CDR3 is TGTGCCAGCAGTCCCCCTAGCACAGATACGCAGTATTTT.

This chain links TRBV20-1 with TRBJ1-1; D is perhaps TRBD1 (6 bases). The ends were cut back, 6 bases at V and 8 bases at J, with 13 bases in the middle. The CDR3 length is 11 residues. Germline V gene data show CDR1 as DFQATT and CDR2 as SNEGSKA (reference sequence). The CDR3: CSAIRGVEAFF. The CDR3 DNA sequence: TGCAGTGCCATAAGGGGGGTAGAAGCTTTCTTT.

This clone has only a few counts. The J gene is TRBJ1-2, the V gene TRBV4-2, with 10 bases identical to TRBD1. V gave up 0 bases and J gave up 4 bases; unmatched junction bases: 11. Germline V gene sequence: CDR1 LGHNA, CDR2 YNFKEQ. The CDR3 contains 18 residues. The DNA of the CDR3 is TGTGCCAGCAGCCAAGATCTGGACAGGGGGACCCTATTCTATGGCTACACCTTC. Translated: CASSQDLDRGTLFYGYTF.

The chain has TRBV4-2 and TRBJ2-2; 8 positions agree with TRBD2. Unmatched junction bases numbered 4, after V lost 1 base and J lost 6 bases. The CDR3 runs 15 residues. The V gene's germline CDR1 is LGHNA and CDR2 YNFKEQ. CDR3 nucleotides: TGTGCCAGCAGCCAAGGGCGGGGGGTGGCCGGGGAGCTGTTTTTT. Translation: CASSQGRGVAGELFF.

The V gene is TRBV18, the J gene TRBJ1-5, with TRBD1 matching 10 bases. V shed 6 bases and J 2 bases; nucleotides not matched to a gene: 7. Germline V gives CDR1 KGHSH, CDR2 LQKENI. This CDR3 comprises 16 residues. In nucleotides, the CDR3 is TGTGCCAGCTCGTCAAGACAGGGGGCGGGCAATCAGCCCCAGCATTTT. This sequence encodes CASSSRQGAGNQPQHF.

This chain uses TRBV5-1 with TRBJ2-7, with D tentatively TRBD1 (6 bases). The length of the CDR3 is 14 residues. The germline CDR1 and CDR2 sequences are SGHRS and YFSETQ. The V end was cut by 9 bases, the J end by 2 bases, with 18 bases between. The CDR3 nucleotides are TGCGCCACCAGGGACACCAGAAACCCCTACGAGCAGTACTTC. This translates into CATRDTRNPYEQYF.

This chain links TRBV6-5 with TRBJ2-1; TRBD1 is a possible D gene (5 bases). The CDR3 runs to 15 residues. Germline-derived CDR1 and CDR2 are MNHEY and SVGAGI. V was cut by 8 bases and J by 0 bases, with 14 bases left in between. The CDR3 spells CASQQAGSSYNEQFF. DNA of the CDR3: TGTGCCAGCCAACAGGCCGGTTCCTCCTACAATGAGCAGTTCTTC.

In DNA, the CDR3 is TGTGCCAGTAGTATGCGGAGTTCGGGCACTGAAGCTTTCTTT. Protein: CASSMRSSGTEAFF. The chain is built from TRBV19 and TRBJ1-1; D uncertain. V was pared by 3 bases and J by 4 bases, with 12 bases between. This CDR3 has 14 residues. Germline CDR1 reads LNHDA; CDR2 reads SQIVND (reference sequence).

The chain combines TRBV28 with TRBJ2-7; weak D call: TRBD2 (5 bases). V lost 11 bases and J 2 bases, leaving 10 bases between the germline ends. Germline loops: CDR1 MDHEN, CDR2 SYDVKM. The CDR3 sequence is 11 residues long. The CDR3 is CAAGRPYEQYF. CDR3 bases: TGTGCCGCTGGGAGACCCTACGAGCAGTACTTC.